This T cell receptor (beta chain) was sequenced during a study of shared clonotypes between healthy human individuals. The CDR3 consists of 17 residues. The V gene end was trimmed by 1 base and the J gene end by 2 bases; junction bases not matched to a gene: 8. The germline gives CDR1 SGHDN, CDR2 FVKESK. The assay was immunoSEQ multiplex PCR, and TCRdb's table has in-frame clones only and misses some. The data contain nearly 500,000 clones, about 82% of them singletons. The gene calls are TRBV14 and TRBJ1-1; 9 nucleotides match TRBD1. The source material was PBMCs. The TCR comes from a woman aged 40 to 55 in good health. Some clones in this sample may be carry-over from other donors' samples. CDR3 sequence reads: CASSQVYRGRGNTEAFF. DNA for the CDR3: TGTGCCAGCAGCCAAGTTTACAGGGGGCGAGGAAACACTGAAGCTTTCTTT.